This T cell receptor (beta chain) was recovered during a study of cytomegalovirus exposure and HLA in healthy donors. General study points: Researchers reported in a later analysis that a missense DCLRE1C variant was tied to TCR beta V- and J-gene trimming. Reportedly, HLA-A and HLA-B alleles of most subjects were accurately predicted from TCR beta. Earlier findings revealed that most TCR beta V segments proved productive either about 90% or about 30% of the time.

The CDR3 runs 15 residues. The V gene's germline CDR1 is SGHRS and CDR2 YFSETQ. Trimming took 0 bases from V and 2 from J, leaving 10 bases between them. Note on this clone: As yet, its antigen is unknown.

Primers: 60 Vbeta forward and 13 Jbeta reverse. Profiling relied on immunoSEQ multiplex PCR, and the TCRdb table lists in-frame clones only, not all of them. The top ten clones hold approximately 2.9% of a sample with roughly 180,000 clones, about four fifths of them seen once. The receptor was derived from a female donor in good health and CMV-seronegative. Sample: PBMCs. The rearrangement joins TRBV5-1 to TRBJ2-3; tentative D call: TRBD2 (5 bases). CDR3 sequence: CASSLEDWATDTQYF. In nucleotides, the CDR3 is TGCGCCAGCAGCTTGGAGGACTGGGCCACAGATACGCAGTATTTT.